This paragraph covers one T cell receptor beta chain sequence. Under the authors' procedure: The assay estimated nucleated cells by amplifying reference gene primers. Sequencing used immunoSEQ multiplex PCR; TCRdb keeps in-frame clones, though not all of them. Clone size and the V and J calls come from that table; the DNA yielded D and trimming. The data hold approximately 200,000 clones, with 79% observed a single time. This entry belongs to a study of blood T cell repertoires in COVID-19. The overall study: The origin of the acute and convalescent COVID-19 samples was the United States, Italy and Spain. The analysed material was cDNA or gDNA that came from T cells, B-cell-depleted T cells, or PBMCs.

The V gene end was trimmed by 3 bases and the J gene end by 4 bases; junction bases not matched to a gene: 10. In germline, CDR1 is SGDLS, CDR2 YYNGEE. This CDR3 spans 18 amino acids. Specimen: peripheral blood. The V gene is TRBV9, the J gene TRBJ2-1; 13 bases map to TRBD2. The source is a man aged 60 to 69 with active or convalescent COVID-19. The CDR3 region has the DNA TGTGCCAGCAGCGCCCCAAGGACTAGCGGGAGTAGGTACAATGAGCAGTTCTTC. This encodes CASSAPRTSGSRYNEQFF.